The 26 T cell receptor beta chains below all came from one sample that was sequenced in a study of blood T cell repertoires in COVID-19. Repertoires were generated with immunoSEQ multiplex PCR, while TCRdb's copy carries only in-frame clones and drops some. The sample has roughly 150,000 clones, about 85% seen once; the top ten hold about 6.9%. The sequencing sample was made of peripheral blood. The receptors were sampled from a man aged 80 or over with COVID-19, enrolled during active disease.

This rearrangement joins TRBV14 to TRBJ2-1; 8 bases align to TRBD2. The J segment lost 8 bases and the V segment lost 4 bases, leaving 7 bases of the junction unmatched. The CDR3 runs 14 residues. Germline values: CDR1 SGHDN, CDR2 FVKESK. CDR3 coding DNA: TGTGCCAGCAGCCTCGGGACTAGGACCGATGAGCAGTTCTTC. Protein: CASSLGTRTDEQFF.

Concerning this clone: Other DNA sequences in the sample encode the same CDR3. The V gene is TRBV6-5, the J gene TRBJ1-1; 7 bases are shared with TRBD1. Per germline, CDR1 MNHEY and CDR2 SVGAGI. The trim removed 6 bases at V and 7 bases at J, leaving 2 bases unmatched. CDR3 length: 11 residues. This CDR3 reads CASRRQGEAFF. The CDR3, as DNA: TGTGCCAGCAGGCGACAGGGTGAAGCTTTCTTT.

This rearrangement joins TRBV6-5 to TRBJ2-7, with a tentative D call TRBD1 (6 bases). The CDR3 totals 14 residues. V gave up 4 bases and J gave up 1 base, with 11 bases separating them. From germline, CDR1 is MNHEY and CDR2 SVGAGI. The CDR3 here is CASSSRDTSYEQYF. CDR3 DNA sequence: TGTGCCAGCAGTTCTCGGGACACTTCCTACGAGCAGTACTTC.

The V gene is TRBV5-4, the J gene TRBJ2-7; TRBD2 matches at 9 bases. The CDR3 consists of 15 residues. Losses at the gene ends were 1 base for V and 2 bases for J; bases not matched to a gene: 4. Per the germline V gene, CDR1 is SGHNT and CDR2 is YYREEE (reference sequence). The CDR3 region is CASSLSGGSTYEQYF. CDR3 bases: TGTGCCAGCAGCTTGAGCGGGGGGTCTACCTACGAGCAGTACTTC.

The chain couples TRBV4-1 to TRBJ1-3; D unclear. This CDR3 spans 16 amino acids. In germline, CDR1 is MGHRA, CDR2 YSYEKL. V lost 0 bases to trimming and J lost 4 bases, with 13 bases between them. CDR3 nucleotide sequence: TGCGCCAGCAGCCAAGATCGTGTATCCCGGGGAAACACCATATATTTT. This sequence encodes CASSQDRVSRGNTIYF.

The chain carries TRBV7-9 and TRBJ1-1; D is uncertain. V was pared by 5 bases and J by 5 bases, with 18 bases between. Germline CDR1 and CDR2: SEHNR and FQNEAQ (reference sequence). CDR3 length: 15 residues. The CDR3, as DNA: TGTGCCAGCAGCACACTTCCGGGTGAAGGAACTGAAGCTTTCTTT. Protein: CASSTLPGEGTEAFF. Drawing the rest from reference TRBV7-9 and TRBJ1-1, the complete variable domain is DTGVSQNPRHKITKRGQNVTFRCDPISEHNRLYWYRQTLGQGPEFLTYFQNEAQLEKSRLLSDRFSAERPKGSFSTLEIQRTEQGDSAMYLCASSTLPGEGTEAFFGQGTRLTVV.

The chain recombines TRBV7-3 with TRBJ2-5; TRBD1 aligns across 9 bases. Trimming took 5 bases from V and 3 from J; bases not matched to a gene: 7. In germline, CDR1 is SGHTA, CDR2 FQGTGA. The CDR3 has 15 amino acids. The CDR3 region has the DNA TGTGCCAGCAGCCTAGGGACAGGGCTTGAAGAGACCCAGTACTTC. It codes for CASSLGTGLEETQYF.

Written as DNA, the CDR3 is TGTGCCAGCAGTTACGGGGGGATAGGGGAGGCCCAAGAGACCCAGTACTTC. This translates into CASSYGGIGEAQETQYF. The chain recombines TRBV6-2 or TRBV6-3 with TRBJ2-5, with D perhaps matching TRBD2 (6 bases). V lost 2 bases and J 1 base, leaving 17 bases between the germline ends. The V gene's germline CDR1 is MNHEY and CDR2 SVGEGT. The CDR3 has 17 amino acids.

The chain combines TRBV5-1 with TRBJ2-7; 11 bases agree with TRBD2. V was pared by 2 bases and J by 6 bases, with 4 bases of the junction left unmatched. Germline V gene sequence: CDR1 SGHRS, CDR2 YFSETQ. There are 14 residues in the CDR3. The DNA for the CDR3 is TGCGCCAGCAGCTTTAGCGGGGGGGCCGTCGAGCAGTACTTC. Translated, it gives CASSFSGGAVEQYF.

The V gene is TRBV19, the J gene TRBJ2-1; 8 nucleotides agree with TRBD2. The CDR3 runs 15 residues. Looked up from germline, CDR1 is LNHDA and CDR2 is SQIVND (reference sequence). J gave up 8 bases and V 5 bases, and 11 bases lay outside the gene matches. CDR3 in DNA: TGTGCCAGTAGTGGCACTAGCGGTAGGGCGCATGAGCAGTTCTTC. Translated: CASSGTSGRAHEQFF.

V gene TRBV14 combines with J gene TRBJ2-3; 10 bases fit TRBD1. Germline-derived CDR1 and CDR2 are SGHDN and FVKESK. The CDR3 has 16 amino acids. Trimming cost V 0 bases and J 5 bases; bases outside gene matches: 5. CDR3 DNA: TGTGCCAGCAGCCAAGAAGGGAGGGACAGGGGAGATACGCAGTATTTT. Protein product: CASSQEGRDRGDTQYF.

CDR3 coding DNA: TGTGCCAGCAGCGCGGGACAGGGAACTGAAAAACTGTTTTTT. Encoded protein: CASSAGQGTEKLFF. The gene calls are TRBV7-8 and TRBJ1-4; 9 bases map to TRBD1. After removal of 5 bases from V and 7 bases from J, the junction contained 5 bases not matched to a gene. Looked up from germline, CDR1 is SGHVS and CDR2 is FQNEAQ. The CDR3 totals 14 residues.

The rearrangement links TRBV24-1 to TRBJ1-4; D might be TRBD1 (6 bases). The CDR3 consists of 17 residues. Germline CDR1 and CDR2: KGHDR and SFDVKD. Trimming left V 4 bases short and J 7 bases short, with 21 bases between. CDR3 in amino acids: CATSDHGQTKRGEKLFF. CDR3 DNA: TGTGCCACCAGTGACCATGGACAGACCAAAAGGGGTGAAAAACTGTTTTTT.

V and J are TRBV19 and TRBJ1-6; maybe TRBD1 (5 bases). This CDR3 is 14 amino acids long. The V gene's germline CDR1 is LNHDA and CDR2 SQIVND (reference sequence). V lost 4 bases, J lost 3 bases, and 7 bases lay in between. CDR3 loop: CASSTDSYNSPLHF. The DNA for the CDR3 is TGTGCCAGTAGTACAGACAGCTATAATTCACCCCTCCACTTT.

This clone came up once. The chain employs TRBV3-1 (or the pseudogene TRBV3-2) and TRBJ1-4, with 10 bases lining up with TRBD1. The trim removed 4 bases at V and 15 bases at J, leaving 5 bases unmatched. Germline V gene lookup returns CDR1 LGHDT and CDR2 YNNKEL (reference sequence). The CDR3 spans 12 residues. The CDR3 DNA reads TGTGCCAGCAGCCCCCGGGACAGGGGTTTGTTTTTT. It encodes CASSPRDRGLFF.

The chain recombines TRBV19 with TRBJ1-5; D not certain. Germline CDR1 and CDR2: LNHDA and SQIVND (reference sequence). CDR3 length: 14 residues. Trimming stripped 5 bases from V and 2 bases from J, with 10 bases between. The DNA of the CDR3 is TGTGCCAGTAGTCCGGGGTTGGGCAATCAGCCCCAGCATTTT. Its protein product is CASSPGLGNQPQHF.

The V gene is TRBV4-1, the J gene TRBJ2-3; maybe TRBD1 (6 bases). The CDR3 has 14 amino acids. The V and J ends lost 3 bases and 2 bases respectively, with 9 bases between them. In germline, CDR1 is MGHRA, CDR2 YSYEKL. CDR3 nucleotide sequence: TGCGCCAGCAGCCAGGGACACTTCACAGATACGCAGTATTTT. Encoded protein: CASSQGHFTDTQYF.

V is TRBV6-1 and J is TRBJ1-6; 8 bases fit TRBD1. The CDR3 is 17 amino acids. J was trimmed by 7 bases and V by 4 bases; bases with no gene match: 12. In germline, CDR1 is MNHNS, CDR2 SASEGT. The CDR3 loop reads CASSVTFWTGSNSPLHF. CDR3 DNA: TGTGCCAGCAGTGTCACCTTTTGGACAGGGTCCAATTCACCCCTCCACTTT.

In this sample, this clone turned up once. The chain carries TRBV7-8 and TRBJ1-1; 7 bases match TRBD1. This CDR3 has 14 amino acids. Germline values: CDR1 SGHVS, CDR2 FQNEAQ. V trimming: 4 bases; J trimming: 0 bases; junction bases outside the gene matches: 2. CDR3 DNA sequence: TGTGCCAGCAGCTACAGGGGCATGAACACTGAAGCTTTCTTT. Residues: CASSYRGMNTEAFF.

This clone appeared a single time. This chain's CDR3 is CASSQCPKQGRNTEAFF. CDR3 nucleotides: TGTGCCAGCAGCCAATGTCCGAAACAGGGACGGAACACTGAAGCTTTCTTT. This chain links TRBV7-7 with TRBJ1-1; the D gene is possibly TRBD1 (6 bases). Trimming cost V 5 bases and J 1 base, with 20 bases left between them. Per germline, CDR1 SSHAT and CDR2 FNYEAQ (reference sequence). This CDR3 spans 17 amino acids.

CDR3 sequence (DNA): TGTGCCAGCAGCTTGGACAGGGAAGGGAACATTCAGTACTTC. This codes for CASSLDREGNIQYF. The chain employs TRBV5-5 and TRBJ2-4; TRBD1 is a possible D gene (6 bases). Trimming removed 0 bases from V and 7 bases from J, with 11 bases in between. Germline-derived CDR1 and CDR2 are SGHKS and YYEKEE (reference sequence). This CDR3 comprises 14 residues.

The count of this clone is one. This sequence joins TRBV6-4 and TRBJ1-1, with no clear D. V was clipped by 0 bases and J by 2 bases, with 22 bases between them. This CDR3 contains 19 residues. The germline gives CDR1 MRHNA, CDR2 SNTAGT. CDR3 coding DNA: TGTGCCAGCAGTGACTCGAAGGCGGCAGTCGAAACCTTTAACACTGAAGCTTTCTTT. As protein: CASSDSKAAVETFNTEAFF.

The V gene is TRBV5-6, the J gene TRBJ2-7, with D possibly TRBD1 on 5 matching bases. Germline CDR1 is SGHDT and CDR2 is YYEEEE. Trimming left V 2 bases short and J 4 bases short, with 13 bases between. The CDR3 has 14 residues. In DNA form, the CDR3 reads TGTGCCAGCAGCTTAAGGCAGGGATTGTACGAGCAGTACTTC. Translated: CASSLRQGLYEQYF.

The genes are TRBV10-2 and TRBJ1-3; D is perhaps TRBD1 (5 bases). Trimming shortened V by 2 bases and J by 5 bases, and 10 bases separated the two germline ends. The CDR3 consists of 14 residues. The germline CDR1 and CDR2 sequences are WSHSY and SAAADI. DNA for the CDR3: TGCGCCAGCAGTGAGCCGGGGGACCGAAACACCATATATTTT. Its protein is CASSEPGDRNTIYF.

This clone was seen only once. V usage is TRBV5-1 and J usage is TRBJ1-1, with no clear D. V lost 5 bases and J 3 bases, leaving 11 bases between the germline ends. This CDR3 has 13 residues. Germline V gene lookup returns CDR1 SGHRS and CDR2 YFSETQ. The CDR3 reads CASSQVSDTEAFF. Here the CDR3 DNA reads TGCGCCAGCAGTCAGGTTTCGGACACTGAAGCTTTCTTT.

The CDR3 nucleotides read TGTGCCAGCTCACCCGGGACTAGCGGTGCCTACGAGCAGTACTTC. It codes for CASSPGTSGAYEQYF. V gene TRBV18 combines with J gene TRBJ2-7; 11 bases match TRBD2. The CDR3 sequence is 15 residues long. Germline trimming cut 3 bases from V and 2 bases from J; bases unmatched to any gene: 3. The germline CDR1 and CDR2 sequences are KGHSH and LQKENI. Full variable domain (missing parts from reference TRBV18 and TRBJ2-7): NAGVMQNPRHLVRRRGQEARLRCSPMKGHSHVYWYRQLPEEGLKFMVYLQKENIIDESGMPKERFSAEFPKEGPSILRIQQVVRGDSAAYFCASSPGTSGAYEQYFGPGTRLTVT.